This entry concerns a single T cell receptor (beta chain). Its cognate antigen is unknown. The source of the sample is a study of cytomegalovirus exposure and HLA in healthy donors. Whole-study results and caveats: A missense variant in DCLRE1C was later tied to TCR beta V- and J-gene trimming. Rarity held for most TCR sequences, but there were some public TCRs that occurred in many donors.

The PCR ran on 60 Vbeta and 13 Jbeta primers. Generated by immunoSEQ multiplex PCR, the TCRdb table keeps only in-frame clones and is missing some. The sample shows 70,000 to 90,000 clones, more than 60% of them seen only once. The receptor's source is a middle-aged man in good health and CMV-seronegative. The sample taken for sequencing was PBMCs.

The CDR3 reads CASTIRVLTGNTGELFF. Here the CDR3 DNA reads TGTGCCAGTACCATAAGAGTATTGACAGGGAACACCGGGGAGCTGTTTTTT. This rearrangement joins TRBV19 to TRBJ2-2; TRBD1 is a possible D gene (6 bases). Trimming took 7 bases from V and 1 from J, leaving 19 bases between them. CDR1 is LNHDA and CDR2 is SQIVND in the germline V gene (reference sequence). The CDR3 spans 17 residues. Together with reference TRBV19 and TRBJ2-2, the CDR3 gives the full variable domain: DGGITQSPKYLFRKEGQNVTLSCEQNLNHDAMYWYRQDPGQGLRLIYYSQIVNDFQKGDIAEGYSVSREKKESFPLTVTSAQKNPTAFYLCASTIRVLTGNTGELFFGEGSRLTVL.